Presented here are 7 T cell receptor beta chains from one specimen sequenced in a study of shared clonotypes between healthy human individuals. Sequenced by immunoSEQ multiplex PCR; TCRdb stores in-frame clones only, minus some. The table lists approximately 1.1 million clones, 75% to 80% of them singletons. Sequenced material: memory CD4+ T cells from PBMCs. Specified subset: CD45RA-negative fraction. These TCRs come from a man aged 18 to 35 in good health. Some clones in this sample may be carry-over from other donors' samples.

V usage is TRBV5-6 and J usage is TRBJ2-2, with TRBD2 identical over 8 bases. From germline, CDR1 is SGHDT and CDR2 YYEEEE. This CDR3 comprises 17 residues. V lost 1 base and J lost 0; bases outside the gene matches: 5. The CDR3 nucleotides are TGTGCCAGCAGCTTGTTGGCTAGCGGGTCGAACACCGGGGAGCTGTTTTTT. This codes for CASSLLASGSNTGELFF.

V is TRBV29-1 and J is TRBJ1-5, with D unresolved. CDR1 SQVTM and CDR2 ANQGSEA come from the germline V gene. The CDR3 is made up of 14 amino acids. V gave up 5 bases and J gave up 0 bases, with 11 bases separating them. This CDR3 reads CSVLDGLSNQPQHF. CDR3 nucleotides: TGCAGCGTTTTGGACGGTCTTAGCAATCAGCCCCAGCATTTT.

V is TRBV19 and J is TRBJ2-5, with TRBD2 matching 8 bases. The trim removed 4 bases at V and 2 bases at J, leaving 9 bases unmatched. This CDR3 is built from 16 residues. Per germline, CDR1 LNHDA and CDR2 SQIVND (reference sequence). Written as DNA, the CDR3 is TGTGCCAGTAGTAACTCCGGGACTAGATTTCAAGAGACCCAGTACTTC. Protein: CASSNSGTRFQETQYF. Full variable domain (missing parts from reference TRBV19 and TRBJ2-5): DGGITQSPKYLFRKEGQNVTLSCEQNLNHDAMYWYRQDPGQGLRLIYYSQIVNDFQKGDIAEGYSVSREKKESFPLTVTSAQKNPTAFYLCASSNSGTRFQETQYFGPGTRLLVL.

The chain is built from TRBV7-2 and TRBJ2-7; D tentatively fits TRBD1 or TRBD2 (5 bases each). V lost 8 bases and J lost 3, with 11 bases in between. Germline V gives CDR1 SGHTA, CDR2 FQGNSA. CDR3 size: 12 residues. This CDR3 is CASGRDGYEQYF. The DNA of the CDR3 is TGTGCCAGCGGCAGGGACGGCTACGAGCAGTACTTC.

This chain uses TRBV5-5 with TRBJ1-5; possible D gene TRBD1, 5 bases. The ends were cut back, 2 bases at V and 3 bases at J, with 9 bases in the middle. The CDR3 runs to 14 residues. Germline CDR1 reads SGHKS; CDR2 reads YYEKEE (reference sequence). The CDR3 nucleotides read TGTGCCAGCAGCTTCCAGGGTACCAATCAGCCCCAGCATTTT. This translates into CASSFQGTNQPQHF.

The V gene is TRBV9, the J gene TRBJ1-3, with no clear D. Germline CDR1 and CDR2: SGDLS and YYNGEE. Trimming took 0 bases from V and 0 from J, leaving 4 bases between them. The CDR3 contains 14 residues. CDR3 region: CASSVGDSGNTIYF. CDR3 sequence (DNA): TGTGCCAGCAGCGTAGGGGACTCTGGAAACACCATATATTTT.

The J gene is TRBJ2-3, the V gene TRBV2; D gene unclear. CDR3 length: 14 residues. Germline CDR1 and CDR2: SNHLY and FYNNEI. Trimming removed 6 bases from V and 6 bases from J, with 16 bases in between. The CDR3 DNA follows: TGTGCCAGCAGCCGGCGGACCCAGGCGGATACGCAGTATTTT. This translates into CASSRRTQADTQYF.